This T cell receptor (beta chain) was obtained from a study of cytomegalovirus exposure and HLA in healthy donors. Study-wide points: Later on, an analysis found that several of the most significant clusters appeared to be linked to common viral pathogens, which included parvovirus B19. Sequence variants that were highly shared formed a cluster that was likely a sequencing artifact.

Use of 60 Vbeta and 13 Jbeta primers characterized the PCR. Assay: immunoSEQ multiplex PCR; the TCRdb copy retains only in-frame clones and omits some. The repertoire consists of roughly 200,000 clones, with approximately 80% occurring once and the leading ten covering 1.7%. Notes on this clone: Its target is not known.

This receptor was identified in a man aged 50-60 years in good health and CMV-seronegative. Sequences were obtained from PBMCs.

In nucleotides, the CDR3 is TGTGCCAGCAGCCAAGTAGGGACTAGCGGGATTTATCGGTCCTACAATGAGCAGTTCTTC. Amino acid sequence: CASSQVGTSGIYRSYNEQFF. The genes are TRBV4-2 and TRBJ2-1, with 13 bases aligning to TRBD2. This CDR3 is built from 20 residues. CDR1 is LGHNA, CDR2 YNFKEQ, per germline. The junction had 10 bases not matched to a gene; V was cut back by 1 base and J by 1 base.